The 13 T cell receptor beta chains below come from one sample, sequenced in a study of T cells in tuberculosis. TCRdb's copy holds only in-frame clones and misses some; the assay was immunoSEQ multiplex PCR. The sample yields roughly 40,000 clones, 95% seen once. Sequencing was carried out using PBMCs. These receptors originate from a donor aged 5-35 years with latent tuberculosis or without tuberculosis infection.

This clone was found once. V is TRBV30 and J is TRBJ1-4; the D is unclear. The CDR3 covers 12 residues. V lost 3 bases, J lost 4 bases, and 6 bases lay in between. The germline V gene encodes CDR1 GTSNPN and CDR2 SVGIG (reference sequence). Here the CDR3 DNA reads TGTGCCTGGAGCCACAGTAATGAAAAACTGTTTTTT. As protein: CAWSHSNEKLFF.

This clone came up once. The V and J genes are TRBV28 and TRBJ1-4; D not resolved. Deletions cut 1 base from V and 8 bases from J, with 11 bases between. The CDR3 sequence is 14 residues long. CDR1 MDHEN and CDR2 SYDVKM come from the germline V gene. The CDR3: CASSLFAPEEKLFF. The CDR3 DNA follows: TGTGCCAGCAGTTTATTCGCGCCGGAGGAAAAACTGTTTTTT.

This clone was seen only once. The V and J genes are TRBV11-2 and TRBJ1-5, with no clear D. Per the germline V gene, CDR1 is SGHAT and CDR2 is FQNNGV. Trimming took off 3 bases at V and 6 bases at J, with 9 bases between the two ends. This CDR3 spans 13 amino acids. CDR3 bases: TGTGCCAGCAGCTTGGAGGCCCTTCAGCCCCAGCATTTT. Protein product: CASSLEALQPQHF.

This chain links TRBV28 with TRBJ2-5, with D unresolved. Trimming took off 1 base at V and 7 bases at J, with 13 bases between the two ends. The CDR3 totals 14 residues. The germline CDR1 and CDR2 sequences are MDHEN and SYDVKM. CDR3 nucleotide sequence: TGTGCCAGCAGTTTATATAACAGAGTGGGGACCCAGTACTTC. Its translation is CASSLYNRVGTQYF.

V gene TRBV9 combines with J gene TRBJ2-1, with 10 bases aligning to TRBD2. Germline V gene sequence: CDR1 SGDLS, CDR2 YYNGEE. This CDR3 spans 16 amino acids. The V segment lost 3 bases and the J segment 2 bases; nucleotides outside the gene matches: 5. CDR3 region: CASSARLAGAYNEQFF. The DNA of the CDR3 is TGTGCCAGCAGCGCACGTCTAGCGGGGGCCTACAATGAGCAGTTCTTC.

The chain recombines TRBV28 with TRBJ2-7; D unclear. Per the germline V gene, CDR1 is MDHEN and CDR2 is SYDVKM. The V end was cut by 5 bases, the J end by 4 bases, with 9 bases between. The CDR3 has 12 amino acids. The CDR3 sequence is CASSLSRYEQYF. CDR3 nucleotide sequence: TGTGCCAGCAGTCTGAGTCGATACGAGCAGTACTTC.

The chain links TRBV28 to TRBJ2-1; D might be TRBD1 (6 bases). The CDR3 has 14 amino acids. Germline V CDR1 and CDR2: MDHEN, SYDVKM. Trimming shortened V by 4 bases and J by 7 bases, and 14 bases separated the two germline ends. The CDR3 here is CASSSLTGANEQFF. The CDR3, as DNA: TGTGCCAGCAGTTCCCTGACAGGCGCAAATGAGCAGTTCTTC.

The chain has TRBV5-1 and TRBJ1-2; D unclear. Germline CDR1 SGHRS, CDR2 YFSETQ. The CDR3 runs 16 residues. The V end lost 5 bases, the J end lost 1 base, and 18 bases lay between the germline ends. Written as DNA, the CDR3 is TGCGCCAGCAGTATCGACGGAGCTGAGCTTAACTATGGCTACACCTTC. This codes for CASSIDGAELNYGYTF.

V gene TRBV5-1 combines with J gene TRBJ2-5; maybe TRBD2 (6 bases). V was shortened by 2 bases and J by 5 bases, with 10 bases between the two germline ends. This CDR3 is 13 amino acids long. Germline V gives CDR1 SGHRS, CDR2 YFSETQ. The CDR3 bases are TGCGCCAGCAGCTTCGGTGGGGGGGAGACCCAGTACTTC. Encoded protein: CASSFGGGETQYF.

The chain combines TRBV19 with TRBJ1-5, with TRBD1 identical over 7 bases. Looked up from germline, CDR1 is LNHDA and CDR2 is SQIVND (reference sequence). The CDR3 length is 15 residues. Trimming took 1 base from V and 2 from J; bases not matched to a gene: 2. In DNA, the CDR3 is TGTGCCAGTAGTATAGGGCAGGGGGGCAATCAGCCCCAGCATTTT. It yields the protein CASSIGQGGNQPQHF.

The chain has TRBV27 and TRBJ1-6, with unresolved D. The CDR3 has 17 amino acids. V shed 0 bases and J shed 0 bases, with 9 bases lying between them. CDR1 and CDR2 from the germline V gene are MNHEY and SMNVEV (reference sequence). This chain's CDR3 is CASSLSLRGSYNSPLHF. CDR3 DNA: TGTGCCAGCAGTTTATCGCTCCGGGGCTCCTATAATTCACCCCTCCACTTT.

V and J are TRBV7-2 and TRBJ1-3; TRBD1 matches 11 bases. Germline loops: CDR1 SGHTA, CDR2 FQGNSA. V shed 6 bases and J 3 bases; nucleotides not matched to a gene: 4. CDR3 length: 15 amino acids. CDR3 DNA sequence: TGTGCCAGCAGTCCGGACAGGGGGCTTGGAAACACCATATATTTT. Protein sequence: CASSPDRGLGNTIYF.

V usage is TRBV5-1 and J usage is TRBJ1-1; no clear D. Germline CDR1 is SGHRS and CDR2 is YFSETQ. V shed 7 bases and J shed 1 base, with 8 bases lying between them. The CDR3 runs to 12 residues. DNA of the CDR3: TGCGCCAGCCGAACGAGGAACACTGAAGCTTTCTTT. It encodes CASRTRNTEAFF.